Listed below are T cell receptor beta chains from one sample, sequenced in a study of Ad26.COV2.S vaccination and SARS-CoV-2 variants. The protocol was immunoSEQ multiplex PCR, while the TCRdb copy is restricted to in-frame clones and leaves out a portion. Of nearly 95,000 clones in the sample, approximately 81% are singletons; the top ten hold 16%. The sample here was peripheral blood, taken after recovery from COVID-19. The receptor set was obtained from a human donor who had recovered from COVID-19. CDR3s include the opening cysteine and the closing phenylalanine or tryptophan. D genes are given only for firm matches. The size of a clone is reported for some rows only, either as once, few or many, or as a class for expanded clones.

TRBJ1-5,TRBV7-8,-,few,CASSLRQEGAYQHF,TGTGCCAGCAGCTTAAGACAGGAAGGGGCCTACCAGCATTTT
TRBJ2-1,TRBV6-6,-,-,CASSYLGNNEQFF,TGTGCCAGCAGTTACCTGGGGAACAATGAGCAGTTCTTC
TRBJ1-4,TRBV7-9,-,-,CASTGYDGSPNEKLFF,TGTGCCAGCACAGGCTACGATGGCTCCCCTAATGAAAAACTGTTTTTT
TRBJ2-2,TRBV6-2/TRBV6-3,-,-,CASTPQQTGELFF,TGTGCCAGCACCCCACAACAAACCGGGGAGCTGTTTTTT
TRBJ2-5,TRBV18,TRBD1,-,CASRGTGKETQYF,TGTGCCAGCCGAGGGACAGGGAAAGAGACCCAGTACTTC
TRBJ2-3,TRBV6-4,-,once,CASSVRAGSTDTQYF,TGTGCCAGCAGTGTTAGAGCGGGTAGCACAGATACGCAGTATTTT
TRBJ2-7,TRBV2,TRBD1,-,CASSRDRQYEQYF,TGTGCCAGCAGTCGGGACAGGCAATACGAGCAGTACTTC
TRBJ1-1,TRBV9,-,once,CASSAGHGNSEAFF,TGTGCCAGCAGCGCAGGACACGGCAATAGCGAAGCTTTCTTT
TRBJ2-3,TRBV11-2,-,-,CASSFAGNANTDTQYF,TGTGCCAGCAGCTTTGCCGGGAACGCGAACACAGATACGCAGTATTTT
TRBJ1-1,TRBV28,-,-,CASNAGGRNTEAFF,TGTGCCAGCAATGCGGGAGGGAGAAACACTGAAGCTTTCTTT
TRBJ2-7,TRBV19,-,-,CASSSRAGFSYEQYF,TGTGCCAGTAGTTCTCGGGCGGGGTTCTCCTACGAGCAGTACTTC
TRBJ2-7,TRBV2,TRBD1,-,CASSEVGTGNHEQYF,TGTGCCAGCAGTGAAGTAGGGACAGGGAACCACGAGCAGTACTTC
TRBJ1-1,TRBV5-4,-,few,CASSLFGSEAFF,TGTGCCAGCAGCTTATTCGGTTCTGAAGCTTTCTTT
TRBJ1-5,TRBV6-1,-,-,CASSEQLSNQPQHF,TGTGCCAGCAGTGAACAACTCAGCAATCAGCCCCAGCATTTT
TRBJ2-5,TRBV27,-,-,CASSTSETQYF,TGTGCCAGCAGCACATCAGAGACCCAGTACTTC
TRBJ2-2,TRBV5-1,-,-,CASSSAGRTKHGELFF,TGCGCCAGCAGCTCCGCCGGTAGGACTAAGCACGGGGAGCTGTTTTTT
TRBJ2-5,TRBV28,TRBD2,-,CASSVGLAGGSETQYF,TGTGCCAGCAGTGTGGGACTAGCGGGAGGCTCTGAGACCCAGTACTTC
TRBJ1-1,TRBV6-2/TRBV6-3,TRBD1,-,CASSYSLRDRAYTEAFF,TGTGCCAGCAGTTACTCACTCCGGGACAGGGCGTACACTGAAGCTTTCTTT
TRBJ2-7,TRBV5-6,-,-,CASRSRGPYEQYF,TGTGCCAGCAGATCCAGGGGACCCTACGAGCAGTACTTC
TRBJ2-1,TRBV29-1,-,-,CSVEDTEHNEQFF,TGCAGCGTTGAAGATACGGAACACAATGAGCAGTTCTTC
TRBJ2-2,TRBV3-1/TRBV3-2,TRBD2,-,CASSHGSGSSTGELFF,TGTGCCAGCAGCCATGGAAGCGGGAGTAGTACCGGGGAGCTGTTTTTT
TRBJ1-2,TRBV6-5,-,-,CACSLAQGDYGYTF,TGTGCCTGCTCTCTTGCTCAGGGAGACTATGGCTACACCTTC
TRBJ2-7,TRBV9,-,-,CASSVQDRAYEQYF,TGTGCCAGCAGCGTTCAGGACAGAGCCTACGAGCAGTACTTC
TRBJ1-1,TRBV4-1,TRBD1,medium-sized,CASSQDMQGAQGAEAFF,TGCGCCAGCAGCCAAGATATGCAGGGGGCCCAGGGCGCTGAAGCTTTCTTT
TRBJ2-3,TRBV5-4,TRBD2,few,CASSLERERDTQYF,TGTGCCAGCAGCTTGGAGCGGGAGCGGGATACGCAGTATTTT
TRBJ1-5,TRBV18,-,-,CASSPADSSNQPQHF,TGTGCCAGCTCACCCGCTGACAGCAGCAATCAGCCCCAGCATTTT
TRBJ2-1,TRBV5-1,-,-,CASSRGQGPVNEQFF,TGCGCCAGCAGCAGGGGACAAGGGCCCGTCAATGAGCAGTTCTTC
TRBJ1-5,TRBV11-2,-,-,CASSLDWYQPQHF,TGTGCCAGCAGCTTAGATTGGTACCAGCCCCAGCATTTT
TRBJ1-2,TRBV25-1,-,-,CASSAQIPGGYTF,TGTGCCAGCAGTGCCCAAATTCCGGGTGGCTACACCTTC
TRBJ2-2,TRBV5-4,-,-,CASSSQNTGELFF,TGTGCCAGCAGCTCCCAGAACACCGGGGAGCTGTTTTTT
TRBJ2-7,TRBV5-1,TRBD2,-,CASSGGTSGTKYEQYF,TGCGCCAGCAGCGGGGGGACTAGCGGGACAAAGTACGAGCAGTACTTC
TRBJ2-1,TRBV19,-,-,CASSTLRSRDARYNEQFF,TGTGCCAGTAGTACCCTCCGTTCCCGGGACGCAAGGTACAATGAGCAGTTCTTC
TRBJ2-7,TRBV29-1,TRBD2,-,CSVAGGGAYEQYF,TGCAGCGTTGCCGGGGGGGGAGCCTACGAGCAGTACTTC
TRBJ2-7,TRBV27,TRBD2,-,CASSFSSGSSYEQYF,TGTGCCAGCAGCTTCTCTAGCGGGAGTTCCTACGAGCAGTACTTC
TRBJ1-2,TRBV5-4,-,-,CASSGGEYGYTF,TGTGCCAGCAGCGGGGGGGAATATGGCTACACCTTC
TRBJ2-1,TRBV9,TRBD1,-,CASSWRTGDEQFF,TGTGCCAGCAGTTGGCGGACAGGGGATGAGCAGTTCTTC
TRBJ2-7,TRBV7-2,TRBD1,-,CASSPPGTAQYF,TGTGCCAGCAGCCCCCCAGGGACAGCGCAGTACTTC
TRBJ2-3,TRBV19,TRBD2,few,CASSLAGDHVDTQYF,TGTGCCAGTAGTTTAGCGGGAGATCACGTCGATACGCAGTATTTT
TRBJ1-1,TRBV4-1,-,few,CASSRAGTGNTEAFF,TGCGCCAGCAGCCGGGCCGGGACGGGGAACACTGAAGCTTTCTTT
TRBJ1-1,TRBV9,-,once,CASSVAGNTEAFF,TGTGCCAGCAGCGTAGCTGGGAACACTGAAGCTTTCTTT
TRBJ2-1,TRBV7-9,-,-,CAGGGGYNEQFF,TGTGCCGGGGGAGGGGGTTACAATGAGCAGTTCTTC
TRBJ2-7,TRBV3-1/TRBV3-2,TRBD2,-,CASSQGTSGSAEQYF,TGTGCCAGCAGCCAAGGGACTAGCGGGAGTGCCGAGCAGTACTTC
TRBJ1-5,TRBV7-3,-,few,CASSLTGGVNQPQHF,TGTGCCAGCAGCTTAACCGGGGGGGTCAATCAGCCCCAGCATTTT
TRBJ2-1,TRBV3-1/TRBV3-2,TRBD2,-,CASSFAGTRGNEQFF,TGTGCCAGCAGCTTCGCCGGGACTAGGGGAAATGAGCAGTTCTTC
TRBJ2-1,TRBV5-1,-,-,CASNARAASSYNEQFF,TGCGCCAGCAACGCCCGAGCGGCTAGCTCCTACAATGAGCAGTTCTTC
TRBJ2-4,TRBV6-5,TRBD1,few,CASRKTGTGGNIQYF,TGTGCCAGCAGGAAGACAGGGACGGGTGGAAACATTCAGTACTTC